This T cell receptor (beta chain) was recovered during a study of human T cells and chemical hapten exposure. Study in general: The patch tests put 0.01% DPC on the skin of the upper back and were read 6 days later.

Time point here: patch test 2, 6 weeks after DPC sensitization. Treatment denoted: therapeutic diphenylcyclopropenone sensitization with weekly scalp DPC. Those who donated were patients with alopecia, 18 to 70 years of age, and suitable for DPC. CDR3 length: 13 residues. Per germline, CDR1 SNHLY and CDR2 FYNNEI. Trimming left V 4 bases short and J 0 bases short, with 6 bases between. This clonotype was observed a handful of times. The antigen is not known. From the RACE reads, TCRdb called clonotypes with MiXCR, one entry per CDR3 protein. This sample has 70,000 to 90,000 distinct CDR3 sequences, with over 9.5% found just once. Broader study findings: With DPC sensitization, TCRs exceeding 1 in 1000 frequency showed no change.

The material was whole blood, obtained in connection with sensitization to the hapten diphenylcyclopropenone (DPC). The chain combines TRBV2 with TRBJ1-1; D is unresolved. The receptor comes from a woman aged 50 to 60 with alopecia areata. Some clones in this sample may be carry-over from other donors' samples. The DNA of the CDR3 is TGTGCCAGCAGTGTCAACATGAACACTGAAGCTTTCTTT. As protein: CASSVNMNTEAFF.